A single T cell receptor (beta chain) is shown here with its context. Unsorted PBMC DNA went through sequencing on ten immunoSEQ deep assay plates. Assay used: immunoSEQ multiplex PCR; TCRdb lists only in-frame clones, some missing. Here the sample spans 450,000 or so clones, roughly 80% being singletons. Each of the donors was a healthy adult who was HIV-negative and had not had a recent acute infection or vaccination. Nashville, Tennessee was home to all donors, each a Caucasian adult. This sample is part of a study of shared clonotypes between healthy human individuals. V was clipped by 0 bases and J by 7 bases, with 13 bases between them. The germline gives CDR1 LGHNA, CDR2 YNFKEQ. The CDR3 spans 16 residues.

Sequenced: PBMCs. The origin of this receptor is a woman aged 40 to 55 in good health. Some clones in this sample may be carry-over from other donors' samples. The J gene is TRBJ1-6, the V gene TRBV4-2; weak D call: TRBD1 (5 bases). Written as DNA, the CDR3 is TGTGCCAGCAGCCAAGATCGGGGACGGCAAAATTCACCCCTCCACTTT. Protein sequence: CASSQDRGRQNSPLHF.